This T cell receptor beta chain is from a study of cytomegalovirus exposure and HLA in healthy donors. The PCR had 60 Vbeta and 13 Jbeta primers. Method: immunoSEQ multiplex PCR; TCRdb's copy keeps in-frame clones and lacks some. The profile shows around 190,000 clones, around three quarters of them singletons. Trimming cost V 1 base and J 1 base, with 16 bases left between them. The CDR3 consists of 17 residues. Germline CDR1 is MDHEN and CDR2 is SYDVKM. This receptor was obtained from a young woman in good health and CMV-seropositive. The sample taken for sequencing was PBMCs. The chain joins TRBV28 to TRBJ1-1, with D maybe TRBD1 (6 bases). CDR3 protein: CASSLSAGGRRNTEAFF. CDR3 in DNA: TGTGCCAGCAGTTTATCGGCGGGGGGCAGAAGGAACACTGAAGCTTTCTTT.